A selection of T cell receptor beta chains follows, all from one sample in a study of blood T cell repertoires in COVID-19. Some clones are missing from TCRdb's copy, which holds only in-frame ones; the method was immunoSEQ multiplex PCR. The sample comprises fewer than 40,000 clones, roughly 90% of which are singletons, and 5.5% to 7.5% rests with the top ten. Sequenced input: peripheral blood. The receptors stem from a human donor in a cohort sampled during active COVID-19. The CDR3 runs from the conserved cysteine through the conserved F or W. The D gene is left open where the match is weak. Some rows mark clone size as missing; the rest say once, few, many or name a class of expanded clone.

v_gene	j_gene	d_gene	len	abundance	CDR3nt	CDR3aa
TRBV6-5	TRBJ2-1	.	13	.	TGTGCCAGCAGTTACGGGCGTGTCAATGAGCAGTTCTTC	CASSYGRVNEQFF
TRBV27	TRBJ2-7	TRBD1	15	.	TGTGCCAGCAGTATAGGGACAGGGGGGGGCTACGAGCAGTACTTC	CASSIGTGGGYEQYF
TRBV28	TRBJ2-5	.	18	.	TGTGCCAGCAGTTTATCCCCGGGTCTCGGATCCGTAGCGGAGACCCAGTACTTC	CASSLSPGLGSVAETQYF
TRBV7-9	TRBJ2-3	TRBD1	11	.	TGTGCCAGCAGACAGGGGGATACGCAGTATTTT	CASRQGDTQYF
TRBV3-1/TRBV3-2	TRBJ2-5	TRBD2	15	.	TGTGCCAGCAGCCCATATAGCGGGAGCCAAGAGACCCAGTACTTC	CASSPYSGSQETQYF
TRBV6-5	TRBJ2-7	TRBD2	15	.	TGTGCCAGCAGAAGGGGCTCTAGCGGAGACTACGAGCAGTACTTC	CASRRGSSGDYEQYF
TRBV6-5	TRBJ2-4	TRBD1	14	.	TGTGCCAGCAGTTCGACGACAGGGGGAAACATTCAGTACTTC	CASSSTTGGNIQYF
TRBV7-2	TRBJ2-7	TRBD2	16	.	TGTGCCAGCAGCTTTAAGGCGGGAGCCGCGGGGGGTGAGCAGTACTTC	CASSFKAGAAGGEQYF
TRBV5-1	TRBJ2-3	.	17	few	TGCGCCAGCAGCTTGGGCTATGGGAGAGGCCCCACAGATACGCAGTATTTT	CASSLGYGRGPTDTQYF
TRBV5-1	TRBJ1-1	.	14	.	TGCGCCAGCAGCTCCCAGGGGCAGAACACTGAAGCTTTCTTT	CASSSQGQNTEAFF
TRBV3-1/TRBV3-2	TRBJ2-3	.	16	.	TGTGCCAGCAGCCAAGATTTGCTAGACCCTACAGATACGCAGTATTTT	CASSQDLLDPTDTQYF
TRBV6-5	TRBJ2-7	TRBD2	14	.	TGTGCCAGCAGTTACGGCGGACTAGTGCGGGAGCAGTACTTC	CASSYGGLVREQYF
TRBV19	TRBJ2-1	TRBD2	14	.	TGTGCCAGTAGGGGTAGCGGGAGCTACAATGAGCAGTTCTTC	CASRGSGSYNEQFF
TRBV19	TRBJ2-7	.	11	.	TGTGCCAGTAGTCACAGCTACGAGCAGTACTTC	CASSHSYEQYF
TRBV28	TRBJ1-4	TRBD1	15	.	TGTGCCAGCAGTTCGGCCGGGACAGGGGTTGCAAAACTGTTTTTT	CASSSAGTGVAKLFF
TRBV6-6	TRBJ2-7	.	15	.	TGTGCCAGCAGTTACCCGGGGGGACAATCCTACGAGCAGTACTTC	CASSYPGGQSYEQYF
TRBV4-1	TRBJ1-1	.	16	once	TGCGCCAGCAGCCAAGGGCCGACAGCCATGAACACTGAAGCTTTCTTT	CASSQGPTAMNTEAFF
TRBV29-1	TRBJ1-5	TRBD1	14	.	TGCAGCGTTGAAGTTGAGGGGGCTTATCAGCCCCAGCATTTT	CSVEVEGAYQPQHF
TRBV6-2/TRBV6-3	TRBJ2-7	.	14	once	TGTGCCAGCAGTTCCCTCCCAGGAAGCTACGAGCAGTACTTC	CASSSLPGSYEQYF
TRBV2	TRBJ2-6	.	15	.	TGTGCCAGCACCCAGGCCCACCCTGGGGCCAACGTCCTGACTTTC	CASTQAHPGANVLTF
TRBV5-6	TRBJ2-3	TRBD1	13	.	TGTGCCAGCGGGACAGGGGGGGCAGATACGCAGTATTTT	CASGTGGADTQYF
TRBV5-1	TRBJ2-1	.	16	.	TGCGCCAGCAGCTTGGAGGGCGGAGGAACCTACAATGAGCAGTTCTTC	CASSLEGGGTYNEQFF
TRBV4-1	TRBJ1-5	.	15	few	TGCGCCAGCGGTGACCAGGGGTATAGCAATCAGCCCCAGCATTTT	CASGDQGYSNQPQHF
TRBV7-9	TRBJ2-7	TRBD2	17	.	TGTGCCAGCGGAGCCGGGGGGGCGGCGGGCGGGACCTACGAGCAGTACTTC	CASGAGGAAGGTYEQYF
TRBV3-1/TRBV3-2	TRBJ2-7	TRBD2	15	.	TGTGCCAGCAGCCAAGGGAGGGAGGGACTCTACGAGCAGTACTTC	CASSQGREGLYEQYF
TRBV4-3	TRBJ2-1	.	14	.	TGCGCCAGCAGCCAAGTTAGGCGGGGTGGCGAGCAGTTCTTC	CASSQVRRGGEQFF
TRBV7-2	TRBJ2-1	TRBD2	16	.	TGTGCCAGCAGCTTAGCTAGCGGGAGCTCCTACAATGAGCAGTTCTTC	CASSLASGSSYNEQFF
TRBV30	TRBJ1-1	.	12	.	TGTGCCTGGGGACAGATGAACACTGAAGCTTTCTTT	CAWGQMNTEAFF
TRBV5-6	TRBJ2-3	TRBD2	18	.	TGTGCCAGCAGCCCTGGGACTAGCGGGGGGCCGTCCACAGATACGCAGTATTTT	CASSPGTSGGPSTDTQYF
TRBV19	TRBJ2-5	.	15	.	TGTGCCAGTAGTATCATTGCGGGGGCGGAAGAGACCCAGTACTTC	CASSIIAGAEETQYF